The 18 T cell receptor beta chains in this list originate from one sample, sequenced in a study of blood T cell repertoires in COVID-19. Repertoires were generated with immunoSEQ multiplex PCR, while TCRdb's copy carries only in-frame clones and drops some. The sample consists of 140,000 to 150,000 clones, around 90% of them appearing once. Input material: peripheral blood. These receptors were collected from a woman aged 45-59 years with acute or convalescent COVID-19.

V gene TRBV5-6 combines with J gene TRBJ1-2; possibly TRBD1 for D (5 bases). This CDR3 has 11 residues. Germline loops: CDR1 SGHDT, CDR2 YYEEEE. V shed 2 bases and J shed 10 bases, with 9 bases lying between them. CDR3 amino acids: CASSLQETYTF. The DNA of the CDR3 is TGTGCCAGCAGCTTACAGGAGACCTACACCTTC.

The J gene is TRBJ1-5, the V gene TRBV6-5; D is possibly TRBD1 (6 bases). There are 16 residues in the CDR3. Germline CDR1 MNHEY, CDR2 SVGAGI. V was cut by 0 bases and J by 4 bases, with 13 bases left in between. CDR3 nucleotide sequence: TGTGCCAGCAGTTACTCAGGGGGGGGGACTAATCAGCCCCAGCATTTT. Protein product: CASSYSGGGTNQPQHF.

The V call is TRBV27, the J call TRBJ2-5; TRBD2 matches at 9 bases. The germline gives CDR1 MNHEY, CDR2 SMNVEV (reference sequence). The trim removed 7 bases at V and 5 bases at J, leaving 8 bases unmatched. CDR3 length: 14 residues. CDR3: CASTGGTSLETQYF. The CDR3 bases are TGTGCCAGCACCGGAGGGACTAGCTTGGAGACCCAGTACTTC.

The chain joins TRBV5-6 to TRBJ1-2, with TRBD1 identical over 12 bases. Germline trimming cut 4 bases from V and 4 bases from J; bases unmatched to any gene: 14. The CDR3 covers 18 residues. Per the germline V gene, CDR1 is SGHDT and CDR2 is YYEEEE. CDR3 nucleotides: TGTGCCAGCAGCCCAAGGTCCGGGACAGGGGGCTCTGGCTATGGCTACACCTTC. This translates into CASSPRSGTGGSGYGYTF.

V and J are TRBV29-1 and TRBJ2-2; 9 bases are a match to TRBD1. The CDR3 runs 14 residues. V gave up 4 bases and J gave up 6 bases; unmatched junction bases: 6. Germline V gives CDR1 SQVTM, CDR2 ANQGSEA. CDR3 protein: CSVATGGAAGELFF. The CDR3 nucleotides read TGCAGCGTTGCCACAGGGGGCGCGGCCGGGGAGCTGTTTTTT.

The rearrangement links TRBV7-2 to TRBJ2-5; 8 positions agree with TRBD2. Germline CDR1 is SGHTA and CDR2 is FQGNSA. The junction had 9 bases not matched to a gene; V was cut back by 7 bases and J by 5 bases. The CDR3 contains 14 residues. CDR3 bases: TGTGCCAGCACCGATAGCGGGAACGGGGAGACCCAGTACTTC. It codes for CASTDSGNGETQYF. The full variable domain, rest sourced from reference TRBV7-2 and TRBJ2-5, is GAGVSQSPSNKVTEKGKDVELRCDPISGHTALYWYRQSLGQGLEFLIYFQGNSAPDKSGLPSDRFSAERTGGSVSTLTIQRTQQEDSAVYLCASTDSGNGETQYFGPGTRLLVL.

V is TRBV13 and J is TRBJ2-1; 7 nucleotides line up with TRBD2. Germline CDR1 PRHDT, CDR2 FYEKMQ (reference sequence). CDR3 length equals 14 residues. V was clipped by 3 bases and J by 8 bases; unmatched bases: 7. CDR3 in amino acids: CASSLGGGPDEQFF. CDR3 nucleotide sequence: TGTGCCAGCAGCTTGGGGGGAGGGCCCGATGAGCAGTTCTTC.

This chain connects TRBV5-4 to TRBJ1-2, with 10 bases fitting TRBD1. Germline V gene lookup returns CDR1 SGHNT and CDR2 YYREEE (reference sequence). CDR3 size: 14 residues. Trimming took 4 bases from V and 3 from J; bases not matched to a gene: 3. The CDR3 nucleotides read TGTGCCAGCAGCCTTGACAGGGGGCACTATGGCTACACCTTC. It yields the protein CASSLDRGHYGYTF.

This rearrangement joins TRBV2 to TRBJ2-1; 11 bases are shared with TRBD2. Germline V lookup: CDR1 SNHLY, CDR2 FYNNEI. V gave up 5 bases and J gave up 9 bases; unmatched junction bases: 6. The CDR3 spans 14 residues. The CDR3 DNA follows: TGTGCCAGCAGTCTAGCGGGAGGCACAATTGAGCAGTTCTTC. The encoded protein is CASSLAGGTIEQFF.

The sample holds one count of this clone. The V and J genes are TRBV3-1 (or the pseudogene TRBV3-2) and TRBJ2-1; the D gene is possibly TRBD1 (6 bases). This CDR3 contains 15 residues. V lost 5 bases, J lost 6 bases, and 17 bases lay in between. Germline V gives CDR1 LGHDT, CDR2 YNNKEL (reference sequence). The CDR3 loop is CASSTGTPLGNEQFF. The CDR3 DNA is TGTGCCAGCAGCACAGGGACACCCCTTGGCAATGAGCAGTTCTTC.

The chain is built from TRBV5-1 and TRBJ1-1; maybe TRBD1 (5 bases). The germline CDR1 and CDR2 sequences are SGHRS and YFSETQ. The CDR3 is 14 amino acids. Trimming took 0 bases from V and 7 from J, leaving 13 bases between them. CDR3 nucleotides: TGCGCCAGCAGCTTGGAGGTTTGGGGGGTTGAAGCTTTCTTT. Encoded protein: CASSLEVWGVEAFF. Full variable domain (rest looked up from reference TRBV5-1 and TRBJ1-1): KAGVTQTPRYLIKTRGQQVTLSCSPISGHRSVSWYQQTPGQGLQFLFEYFSETQRNKGNFPGRFSGRQFSNSRSEMNVSTLELGDSALYLCASSLEVWGVEAFFGQGTRLTVV.

To note about this clone: Other DNA sequences from this sample encode an identical CDR3 as well. The V call is TRBV19, the J call TRBJ2-5; 14 bases agree with TRBD2. Germline CDR1 reads LNHDA; CDR2 reads SQIVND (reference sequence). The V gene end was trimmed by 4 bases and the J gene end by 5 bases; junction bases not matched to a gene: 6. The CDR3 contains 16 residues. The CDR3 sequence is CASSTGTSGRGETQYF. The DNA of the CDR3 is TGTGCCAGTAGTACCGGGACTAGCGGGAGAGGGGAGACCCAGTACTTC.

This chain uses TRBV20-1 with TRBJ2-1; D call uncertain. The CDR3 contains 11 residues. Trimming left V 1 base short and J 9 bases short, with 7 bases between. CDR1 DFQATT and CDR2 SNEGSKA come from the germline V gene (reference sequence). The CDR3 region is CSARVPREQFF. In DNA form, the CDR3 reads TGCAGTGCTAGAGTCCCCCGTGAGCAGTTCTTC.

The rearrangement uses TRBV12-5 and TRBJ1-1, with TRBD1 matching 7 bases. The junction had 9 bases not matched to a gene; V was cut back by 2 bases and J by 3 bases. The germline gives CDR1 LGHNT, CDR2 FRNRAP. The CDR3 is 16 residues long. The CDR3 here is CASGLPQGRLDTEAFF. CDR3 nucleotide sequence: TGTGCTAGTGGTTTGCCACAGGGGCGACTCGACACTGAAGCTTTCTTT.

CDR3 sequence reads: CASSGQGARYGYTF. CDR3 DNA sequence: TGTGCCAGCAGCGGACAGGGGGCTCGCTATGGCTACACCTTC. V usage is TRBV9 and J usage is TRBJ1-2; TRBD1 agrees at 10 bases. The CDR3 is 14 residues long. V dropped 3 bases and J dropped 4; count of bases not matched to a gene: 3. Looked up from germline, CDR1 is SGDLS and CDR2 is YYNGEE.

The chain carries TRBV9 and TRBJ1-2; D is undetermined. V was cut by 5 bases and J by 8 bases, with 19 bases left in between. The germline gives CDR1 SGDLS, CDR2 YYNGEE. The CDR3 runs 14 residues. CDR3 residues: CASRSEGSSAGYTF. CDR3 coding DNA: TGTGCCAGCAGATCAGAGGGATCGTCTGCGGGCTACACCTTC.

V gene TRBV6-6 combines with J gene TRBJ2-7; D perhaps matches TRBD1 (5 bases). CDR1 is MNHNY and CDR2 is SVGAGI in the germline V gene (reference sequence). Trimming pared 5 bases from V and 5 bases from J, leaving 16 bases between. CDR3 length equals 14 residues. In DNA form, the CDR3 reads TGTGCCAGCAGTACCCTCAGGGAAGGAAACGAGCAGTACTTC. It encodes CASSTLREGNEQYF.

This chain uses TRBV5-1 with TRBJ2-5; 7 bases line up with TRBD2. V trimming: 9 bases; J trimming: 5 bases; junction bases outside the gene matches: 13. Germline assignment: CDR1 SGHRS and CDR2 YFSETQ. The CDR3 consists of 14 residues. CDR3 DNA: TGCGCCACCCGGGCAGGAGCGGGGAGCGAGACCCAGTACTTC. Translating it yields CATRAGAGSETQYF.